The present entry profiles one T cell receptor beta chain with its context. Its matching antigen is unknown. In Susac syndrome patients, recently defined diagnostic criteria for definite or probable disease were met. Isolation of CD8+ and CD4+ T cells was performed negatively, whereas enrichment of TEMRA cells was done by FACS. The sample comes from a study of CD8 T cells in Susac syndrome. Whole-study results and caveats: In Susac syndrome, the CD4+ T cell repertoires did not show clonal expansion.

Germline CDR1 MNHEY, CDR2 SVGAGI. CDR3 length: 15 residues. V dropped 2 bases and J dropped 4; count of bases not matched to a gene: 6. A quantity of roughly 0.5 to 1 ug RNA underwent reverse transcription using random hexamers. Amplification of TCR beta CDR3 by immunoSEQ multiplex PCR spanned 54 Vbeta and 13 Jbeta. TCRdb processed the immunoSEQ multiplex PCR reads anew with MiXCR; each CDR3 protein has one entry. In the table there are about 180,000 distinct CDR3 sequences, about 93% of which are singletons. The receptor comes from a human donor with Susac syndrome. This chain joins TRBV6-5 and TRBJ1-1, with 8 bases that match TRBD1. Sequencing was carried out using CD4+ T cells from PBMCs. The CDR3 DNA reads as TGTGCCAGCAGTTACAGCTCAGGGGGCGGCACTGAAGCTTTCTTT. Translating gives CASSYSSGGGTEAFF.